These 29 T cell receptor beta chains were sequenced from one sample in a study of T cell repertoires in cytomegalovirus infection. TCRdb recomputed calls from the reads with MiXCR, one row per CDR3 protein. The top ten hold roughly 15% of the sample, which has about 500,000 distinct CDR3 sequences, 30% to 40% seen once. Their antigens are not known. The specimen was cultured PBMCs, collected from culture after CMV antigen stimulation. These receptors were obtained from a human donor in good health (CMV status not recorded). Some clones in this sample may be carry-over from other donors' samples.

This clonotype was detected a few times. The rearrangement links TRBV25-1 to TRBJ2-2, with a weak D call TRBD1 (5 bases). The CDR3 is 15 amino acids. Trimming cost V 3 bases and J 4 bases, with 12 bases left between them. Germline V gene data show CDR1 as MGHDK and CDR2 as SYGVNS. The CDR3 DNA reads TGTGCCAGCAGTGACCTAAAGACAGTCACCGGGGAGCTGTTTTTT. Translating gives CASSDLKTVTGELFF.

This clonotype was observed at least ten times. The genes are TRBV7-2 and TRBJ2-3; D is ambiguous. The germline V gene has CDR1 SGHTA and CDR2 FQGNSA. The V and J ends lost 5 bases and 6 bases respectively, with 6 bases between them. The CDR3 spans 11 residues. The CDR3 is CASSNGDTQYF. The CDR3 DNA sequence: TGTGCCAGCAGCAACGGGGATACGCAGTATTTT. Drawing the rest from reference TRBV7-2 and TRBJ2-3, the complete variable domain is GAGVSQSPSNKVTEKGKDVELRCDPISGHTALYWYRQSLGQGLEFLIYFQGNSAPDKSGLPSDRFSAERTGGSVSTLTIQRTQQEDSAVYLCASSNGDTQYFGPGTRLTVL.

This rearrangement joins TRBV5-6 to TRBJ2-1; 11 nucleotides line up with TRBD2. This CDR3 is built from 17 residues. Germline V gene lookup returns CDR1 SGHDT and CDR2 YYEEEE. Unmatched junction bases numbered 13, after V lost 4 bases and J lost 7 bases. The CDR3 nucleotides read TGTGCCAGCAGCCCTATAGTAGGTAGCGGGAGGGCAAATGAGCAGTTCTTC. Translated: CASSPIVGSGRANEQFF. Drawing the rest from reference TRBV5-6 and TRBJ2-1, the complete variable domain is DAGVTQSPTHLIKTRGQQVTLRCSPKSGHDTVSWYQQALGQGPQFIFQYYEEEERQRGNFPDRFSGHQFPNYSSELNVNALLLGDSALYLCASSPIVGSGRANEQFFGPGTRLTVL.

This rearrangement joins TRBV25-1 to TRBJ2-1, with 13 bases fitting TRBD2. The CDR3 is 15 amino acids. After removal of 6 bases from V and 5 bases from J, the junction contained 4 bases not matched to a gene. Germline V gives CDR1 MGHDK, CDR2 SYGVNS. CDR3 in amino acids: CASRPGLAGNNEQFF. The CDR3, as DNA: TGTGCCAGCAGGCCGGGACTAGCGGGAAACAATGAGCAGTTCTTC.

A note on this clonotype: One end of the junction fails to match germline, which may point to a read error. The CDR3 is CASSFAGTSDHF. The CDR3 DNA is TGTGCCAGCAGTTTTGCCGGGACTAGCGATCACTTC. The rearrangement links TRBV28 to TRBJ2-7, with TRBD2 matching 10 bases. The V gene's germline CDR1 is MDHEN and CDR2 SYDVKM. This CDR3 is built from 12 residues. Combining the CDR3 with reference TRBV28 and TRBJ2-7 gives the whole variable domain DVKVTQSSRYLVKRTGEKVFLECVQDMDHENMFWYRQDPGLGLRLIYFSYDVKMKEKGDIPEGYSVSREKKERFSLILESASTNQTSMYLCASSFAGTSDHFGPGTRLTVT.

V gene TRBV6-2 or TRBV6-3 combines with J gene TRBJ1-1, with D unresolved. The CDR3 is made up of 15 amino acids. Looked up from germline, CDR1 is MNHEY and CDR2 is SVGEGT. With 2 bases removed from V and 0 bases from J, the gap between germline ends came to 10 bases. In DNA form, the CDR3 reads TGTGCCAGCAGTTACCGAGCAGGCGTGAACACTGAAGCTTTCTTT. It yields the protein CASSYRAGVNTEAFF.

The rearrangement joins TRBV27 to TRBJ2-5; 7 positions agree with TRBD1. Germline-derived CDR1 and CDR2 are MNHEY and SMNVEV (reference sequence). After removal of 5 bases from V and 0 bases from J, the junction contained 3 bases not matched to a gene. The CDR3 spans 14 residues. The chain's CDR3 is CASSLRGYQETQYF. The CDR3 DNA reads as TGTGCCAGCAGTCTCAGGGGGTACCAAGAGACCCAGTACTTC.

This clonotype came up many times. This chain links TRBV11-2 with TRBJ2-1, with 15 bases fitting TRBD2. J lost 6 bases, V lost 5 bases, and 8 bases had no gene match. The CDR3 loop spans 17 amino acids. Germline lookup yields CDR1 SGHAT and CDR2 FQNNGV. For the CDR3, the DNA is TGTGCCAGCAGCCCTAGGACTAGCGGGAGGGAGCGCAATGAGCAGTTCTTC. Translation gives CASSPRTSGRERNEQFF.

Only a few counts were recorded for this clonotype. CDR3 nucleotide sequence: TGTGCCAGCAGCTCCTTACTAGCGGGAGTTGGGACCGGGGAGCTGTTTTTT. It codes for CASSSLLAGVGTGELFF. This rearrangement joins TRBV11-2 to TRBJ2-2, with TRBD2 matching over 11 bases. The germline CDR1 and CDR2 sequences are SGHAT and FQNNGV. The junction had 9 bases not matched to a gene; V was cut back by 4 bases and J by 5 bases. CDR3 length equals 17 residues.

This chain uses TRBV6-5 with TRBJ2-3, with TRBD2 matching over 12 bases. V trimming: 0 bases; J trimming: 7 bases; junction bases outside the gene matches: 11. The CDR3 is 18 residues long. Per the germline V gene, CDR1 is MNHEY and CDR2 is SVGAGI. The CDR3 sequence is CASSYSINLAGGPNTQYF. The CDR3 DNA sequence: TGTGCCAGCAGTTACTCGATCAATCTAGCGGGAGGGCCAAATACGCAGTATTTT.

The chain employs TRBV7-2 and TRBJ1-2; possibly TRBD1 for D (6 bases). Germline V gives CDR1 SGHTA, CDR2 FQGNSA. V shed 2 bases and J shed 5 bases, with 15 bases lying between them. The CDR3 loop spans 15 amino acids. The CDR3 region is CASSLQVTGGYGYTF. DNA of the CDR3: TGTGCCAGCAGCTTACAGGTGACAGGCGGGTATGGCTACACCTTC.

The chain uses TRBV4-1 and TRBJ2-7; D is undetermined. V lost 0 bases and J 3 bases, leaving 21 bases between the germline ends. The CDR3 extends over 18 amino acids. Germline CDR1 MGHRA, CDR2 YSYEKL. Here the CDR3 reads CASSQDLRADWPSYEQYF. The CDR3 bases are TGCGCCAGCAGCCAAGACCTTAGGGCTGACTGGCCCAGCTACGAGCAGTACTTC.

The sample holds many counts of this clonotype. CDR3 loop: CASSSGRAGQPQHF. The CDR3 nucleotides are TGTGCCAGCAGCTCAGGCAGGGCGGGTCAGCCCCAGCATTTT. V usage is TRBV7-6 and J usage is TRBJ1-5, with D possibly being TRBD1 (5 bases). The CDR3 extends over 14 amino acids. Trimming removed 4 bases from V and 6 bases from J, with 13 bases in between. Germline V gene lookup returns CDR1 SGHVS and CDR2 FNYEAQ.

The rearrangement joins TRBV24-1 to TRBJ2-2; a possible D gene is TRBD2 (5 bases). The CDR3 has 14 residues. Germline V lookup: CDR1 KGHDR, CDR2 SFDVKD. V dropped 5 bases and J dropped 1 base, with 7 bases sitting between them. Here the CDR3 DNA reads TGTGCCACCAGTGGAGGACTGAACACCGGGGAGCTGTTTTTT. This encodes CATSGGLNTGELFF.

In its sample, this clonotype was seen many times. The chain links TRBV7-9 to TRBJ1-6; D ambiguous. Trimming cost V 5 bases and J 7 bases, with 12 bases left between them. CDR3 size: 14 residues. CDR1 is SEHNR and CDR2 is FQNEAQ in the germline V gene (reference sequence). The CDR3 DNA reads as TGTGCCAGCAGCCTAAGCTGGGAGAATTCACCCCTCCACTTT. Translated: CASSLSWENSPLHF.

With respect to this clonotype: At one end the junction does not follow the germline gene, possibly because of a read error. The CDR3 DNA sequence: TGCAGTGCTAGAGGACTAGCGGGAGGGCATGTGGATGAGCAGTCCTTC. Translation: CSARGLAGGHVDEQSF. This chain connects TRBV20-1 to TRBJ2-1; 14 nucleotides agree with TRBD2. The CDR3 has 16 amino acids. CDR1 and CDR2 (germline): DFQATT, SNEGSKA (reference sequence).

This clonotype appeared once. This chain joins TRBV15 and TRBJ2-1; D ambiguous. Trimming pared 5 bases from V and 3 bases from J, leaving 14 bases between. Germline CDR1 LNHNV, CDR2 YYDKDF (reference sequence). This CDR3 contains 15 residues. CDR3 region: CATSPGIGNYNEQFF. CDR3 bases: TGTGCCACCAGCCCCGGTATAGGGAACTACAATGAGCAGTTCTTC.

The rearrangement joins TRBV29-1 to TRBJ2-1; D assignment may be TRBD1 or TRBD2 (5 bases each). Trimming removed 5 bases at V and 2 bases at J, with 10 bases between. The CDR3 contains 13 residues. Germline CDR1 SQVTM, CDR2 ANQGSEA. CDR3 region: CSVWPGPYNEQFF. CDR3 sequence (DNA): TGCAGCGTTTGGCCGGGACCCTACAATGAGCAGTTCTTC.

V gene TRBV6-2 or TRBV6-3 combines with J gene TRBJ2-1; 12 bases align to TRBD2. The CDR3 loop spans 15 amino acids. J lost 8 bases, V lost 2 bases, and 4 bases had no gene match. CDR1 is MNHEY and CDR2 is SVGEGT in the germline V gene. CDR3 nucleotide sequence: TGTGCCAGCAGTTACATGACTAGCGGGAGCCATGAGCAGTTCTTC. This sequence encodes CASSYMTSGSHEQFF.

This clonotype has just a few counts. The chain has TRBV14 and TRBJ2-5; 13 bases are shared with TRBD2. This CDR3 comprises 14 residues. Germline assignment: CDR1 SGHDN and CDR2 FVKESK. After removal of 5 bases from V and 11 bases from J, the junction contained 8 bases not matched to a gene. This chain's CDR3 is CASSTRTSGSSQYF. CDR3 DNA: TGTGCCAGCAGCACCCGGACTAGCGGGAGTTCGCAGTACTTC.

This clonotype was picked up many times. The gene calls are TRBV7-8 and TRBJ2-1; D perhaps matches TRBD2 (6 bases). This CDR3 region has 16 residues. The V gene's germline CDR1 is SGHVS and CDR2 FQNEAQ. V lost 4 bases, J lost 6 bases, and 19 bases lay in between. The CDR3 DNA follows: TGTGCCAGCAGCTCGGTGACTAGAGGAGACGGCAATGAGCAGTTCTTC. Translated: CASSSVTRGDGNEQFF.

This clonotype showed up just a few times. V is TRBV7-3 and J is TRBJ1-2; D not resolved. Trimming took 3 bases from V and 3 from J, leaving 8 bases between them. The CDR3 sequence is 13 residues long. Germline V gives CDR1 SGHTA, CDR2 FQGTGA. The CDR3 DNA reads as TGTGCCAGCAGCTTGGGAAGGGACTATGGCTACACCTTC. It specifies CASSLGRDYGYTF.

This clonotype was detected ten times or more. This chain's CDR3 is CASSFWTSGTDTQYF. The CDR3 DNA follows: TGTGCCAGCAGCTTTTGGACTAGCGGCACAGATACGCAGTATTTT. This chain links TRBV7-2 with TRBJ2-3; 9 positions match TRBD2. Unmatched junction bases numbered 2, after V lost 3 bases and J lost 1 base. Germline assignment: CDR1 SGHTA and CDR2 FQGNSA. CDR3 length: 15 amino acids.

This clonotype has more than one count but fewer than ten. The J gene is TRBJ2-7, the V gene TRBV12-3 or TRBV12-4; possible D gene TRBD1, 5 bases. CDR3 length: 13 residues. With 3 bases removed from V and 7 bases from J, the gap between germline ends came to 13 bases. The CDR3 DNA is TGTGCCAGCAGTTTCGGACAAACGACGGAGCAGTACTTC. Protein: CASSFGQTTEQYF.

The chain joins TRBV5-1 to TRBJ1-2; no reliable D call. V lost 5 bases, J lost 4 bases, and 15 bases lay in between. CDR3 length: 14 residues. Germline V gene sequence: CDR1 SGHRS, CDR2 YFSETQ. Written as DNA, the CDR3 is TGCGCCAGCAGTCTGGGCAGGTCCTTCTATGGCTACACCTTC. Translated: CASSLGRSFYGYTF.

Only a few counts were recorded for this clonotype. The V call is TRBV27, the J call TRBJ1-1, with 7 bases fitting TRBD1. V lost 5 bases to trimming and J lost 3 bases; unmatched junction nucleotides: 15. The CDR3 sequence is 17 residues long. Germline V lookup: CDR1 MNHEY, CDR2 SMNVEV (reference sequence). In DNA form, the CDR3 reads TGTGCCAGCAGTCGCAGGATAGGGGGCGGTTTGTACACTGAAGCTTTCTTT. As protein: CASSRRIGGGLYTEAFF.

This clonotype was seen a handful of times. The chain recombines TRBV4-3 with TRBJ2-2, with D possibly being TRBD2 (6 bases). The CDR3 spans 15 residues. Trimming left V 0 bases short and J 1 base short, with 6 bases between. The germline CDR1 and CDR2 sequences are LGHNA and YSLEER. CDR3 DNA sequence: TGCGCCAGCAGCCAAGAGCGGGGGAACACCGGGGAGCTGTTTTTT. This sequence encodes CASSQERGNTGELFF.

This clonotype was found many times. This sequence joins TRBV7-2 and TRBJ2-2; TRBD2 matches at 9 bases. The length of the CDR3 is 16 residues. CDR1 is SGHTA, CDR2 FQGNSA, per germline. V lost 7 bases and J lost 7; bases outside the gene matches: 13. The CDR3 DNA follows: TGTGCCAGCACCCTCGGACTAGCGTATGAGGGCGGGGAGCTGTTTTTT. Encoded protein: CASTLGLAYEGGELFF.

This chain uses TRBV27 with TRBJ1-5, with D maybe TRBD1 (6 bases). Germline CDR1 MNHEY, CDR2 SMNVEV (reference sequence). CDR3 length: 13 residues. V lost 8 bases and J 6 bases, leaving 14 bases between the germline ends. This chain's CDR3 is CASGRQGIQPQHF. The CDR3 coding sequence is TGTGCCAGCGGGAGGCAGGGGATTCAGCCCCAGCATTTT.